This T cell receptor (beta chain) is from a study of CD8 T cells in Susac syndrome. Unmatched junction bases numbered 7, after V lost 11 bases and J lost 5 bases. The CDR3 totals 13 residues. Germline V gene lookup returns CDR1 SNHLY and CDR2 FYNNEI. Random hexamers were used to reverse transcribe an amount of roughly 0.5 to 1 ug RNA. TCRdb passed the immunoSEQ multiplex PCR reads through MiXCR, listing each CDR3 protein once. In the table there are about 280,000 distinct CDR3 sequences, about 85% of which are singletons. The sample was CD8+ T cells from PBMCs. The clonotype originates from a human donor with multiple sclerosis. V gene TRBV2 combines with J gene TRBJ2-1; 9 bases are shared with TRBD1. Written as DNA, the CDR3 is TGTGCCGCCGTAGGGACAGGGAACAATGAGCAGTTCTTC. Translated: CAAVGTGNNEQFF.